This T cell receptor (beta chain) was sequenced in a study of PD-1 blockade in mismatch repair-deficient tumors. Sequencing used immunoSEQ multiplex PCR; TCRdb keeps in-frame clones, though not all of them. The repertoire holds 100,000 or so clones, 70% to 85% seen once, with around 6.5% in the top ten. The CDR3 is made up of 15 amino acids. Germline assignment: CDR1 PRHDT and CDR2 FYEKMQ (reference sequence). V dropped 5 bases and J dropped 4; count of bases not matched to a gene: 9. This clone showed up just once. The receptor was isolated from an adult with mismatch repair-deficient cancer. This chain joins TRBV13 and TRBJ2-3, with 7 bases lining up with TRBD2. This sample comprised peripheral blood, obtained roughly 35 weeks after starting pembrolizumab. DNA of the CDR3: TGTGCCAGCAGCCCCTGGGGGACTATTGCAGATACGCAGTATTTT. Translated, it gives CASSPWGTIADTQYF.